Sequencing of this TCR beta chain was carried out in a study of identical twins. The study, taken as a whole, reports: It was out-of-frame TCR alpha sharing in monozygotic twins that models underestimated. Twin pairs' shared out-of-frame alpha sequences were enriched in low generation probability.

TCRdb re-derived calls from the 5' RACE reads in MiXCR, one entry per CDR3 protein. The sample carries 400,000 to 550,000 distinct CDR3 sequences, roughly 13% recorded once. In this sample, this clonotype turned up a few times. Its antigen is unidentified. V was shortened by 3 bases and J by 6 bases, with 15 bases between the two germline ends. The CDR3 length is 14 residues. The data were also submitted as part of a second study, on yellow fever vaccine responses in identical twins.

J is TRBJ2-7 and V is TRBV12-3 or TRBV12-4, with D tentatively TRBD1 or TRBD2 (5 bases each). This clonotype was obtained from a woman under 30 in good health. The specimen was CD4+ T cells sorted from blood. The chain's CDR3 is CASSFGAETSEQYF. The CDR3 bases are TGTGCCAGCAGTTTCGGGGCCGAGACGTCCGAGCAGTACTTC.